This TCR beta chain was captured in a study of CD8+CD57+ T cells in acquired aplastic anemia. Background on the study: Sorted CD4+ plus CD8+ cells gave DNA averaging about 3.2 ug. Study-wide results and limits: Patients and controls were not found to differ significantly in CD8+ Simpson's diversity. Patients and controls had in common approximately 28 CD8+ CDR3 sequences.

TCR beta VDJ and CDR3 profiles were obtained from a genomic DNA template. A single record per CDR3 protein comes from TCRdb applying MiXCR to the reads. The sample shows a few hundred thousand distinct CDR3 sequences, approximately 60% of them seen only once. This clonotype has a count of ten or more. No antigen is known for it. The specimen sequenced was sorted CD4+, CD8+, or CD8+CD57+ T cells (not recorded which) from PBMCs. The TCR originated in a human donor in good health.

Here the CDR3 DNA reads TGTGCCAGCAGTCGGGACGGGACGTCTGGAAACACCATATATTTT. Protein: CASSRDGTSGNTIYF. The V gene is TRBV6-6, the J gene TRBJ1-3; D perhaps matches TRBD1 (5 bases). The CDR3 is made up of 15 amino acids. Germline values: CDR1 MNHNY, CDR2 SVGAGI (reference sequence). With 5 bases removed from V and 1 base from J, the gap between germline ends came to 12 bases.